Included here is one TCR beta chain sequence, with context. What it binds is unknown. TCRdb's copy holds only in-frame clones and misses some; the assay was immunoSEQ multiplex PCR. The table shows roughly 40,000 clones, with approximately 86% occurring only once. This specimen belongs to a study of OX40 agonist ivuxolimab in advanced cancers. Study summary: It was ivuxolimab, an agonistic anti-OX40 (CD134) antibody, that patients were treated with. Three partial responders included one hepatocellular carcinoma patient and two cutaneous melanoma patients.

The study's findings and limits: Near-lowest levels of clonal expansion characterized partial responders at 0.1-3.0 mg/kg.

Germline V gene lookup returns CDR1 SGDLS and CDR2 YYNGEE. This CDR3 is 13 amino acids long. V was pared by 3 bases and J by 0 bases, with 6 bases between. Sequenced material: CD4+ or CD8+ T cells sorted from blood, taken in a trial of the OX40 agonist ivuxolimab. The clonotype was recovered from an adult with an advanced solid tumor such as melanoma, head and neck, liver or kidney cancer. The genes are TRBV9 and TRBJ2-5, with unresolved D. CDR3 nucleotides: TGTGCCAGCAGCGGCCAATACCAAGAGACCCAGTACTTC. This codes for CASSGQYQETQYF.